Presented here are 23 T cell receptor beta chains from one specimen sequenced in a study of blood T cells in healthy people across ages. A second PCR, run for about 7 to 11 cycles, used a sample-barcoded 5' primer plus a J-beta primer mix. Each CDR3 protein is one row after TCRdb ran MiXCR on the 5' RACE reads. This table holds 1.5 million to 2 million distinct CDR3 sequences, approximately 30% found once. The sequenced sample was blood. The receptors derive from a woman aged 25 to 39 in good health.

The gene calls are TRBV27 and TRBJ2-7; the D call may be TRBD1 or TRBD2 (6 bases each). The germline V gene encodes CDR1 MNHEY and CDR2 SMNVEV (reference sequence). V was cut by 3 bases and J by 12 bases, with 18 bases left in between. The length of the CDR3 is 13 residues. The CDR3 DNA is TGTGCCAGCAGTTTCGGCCTGAAAGGGGGACTGTACTTC. This translates into CASSFGLKGGLYF.

This chain links TRBV9 with TRBJ2-1; D may be TRBD2 (6 bases). The V gene's germline CDR1 is SGDLS and CDR2 YYNGEE. The ends were cut back, 4 bases at V and 6 bases at J, with 20 bases in the middle. This CDR3 has 16 residues. CDR3 loop: CASSPLLAGWGNEQFF. Written as DNA, the CDR3 is TGTGCCAGCAGCCCCCTTCTTGCGGGGTGGGGCAATGAGCAGTTCTTC.

This clonotype was found many times. This sequence joins TRBV29-1 and TRBJ2-5; weak D call: TRBD2 (6 bases). This CDR3 spans 14 amino acids. CDR1 and CDR2 from the germline V gene are SQVTM and ANQGSEA. V lost 7 bases and J lost 3, with 18 bases in between. The CDR3, as DNA: TGCAGCGCTGACGGACTACTGGAAAAAGAGACCCAGTACTTC. Its translation is CSADGLLEKETQYF.

This clonotype was counted a few times. The chain joins TRBV2 to TRBJ1-2; TRBD1 might be the D (6 bases). V lost 5 bases and J lost 1, with 17 bases in between. Germline loops: CDR1 SNHLY, CDR2 FYNNEI. The CDR3 sequence is 16 residues long. For the CDR3, the DNA is TGTGCCAGCAGTCGATCGGAGGCAGGGGTTAACTATGGCTACACCTTC. Protein: CASSRSEAGVNYGYTF.

This chain joins TRBV7-9 and TRBJ2-1, with D perhaps matching TRBD2 (6 bases). The germline V and J ends were trimmed by 0 bases and 11 bases, with 17 bases remaining between them. Germline V gene data show CDR1 as SEHNR and CDR2 as FQNEAQ (reference sequence). This CDR3 spans 15 amino acids. The CDR3: CASSLANAGGAKQFF. The CDR3 nucleotides read TGTGCCAGCAGCTTAGCGAATGCTGGCGGGGCCAAGCAGTTCTTC. Combining the CDR3 with reference TRBV7-9 and TRBJ2-1 gives the whole variable domain DTGVSQNPRHKITKRGQNVTFRCDPISEHNRLYWYRQTLGQGPEFLTYFQNEAQLEKSRLLSDRFSAERPKGSFSTLEIQRTEQGDSAMYLCASSLANAGGAKQFFGPGTRLTVL.

This clonotype has just a few counts. This chain joins TRBV7-9 and TRBJ2-7, with 8 bases lining up with TRBD2. The V segment lost 2 bases and the J segment 3 bases; nucleotides outside the gene matches: 9. The CDR3 sequence is 16 residues long. CDR1 and CDR2 (germline): SEHNR, FQNEAQ (reference sequence). CDR3 nucleotides: TGTGCCAGCAGCTTATCCGGTAGCGGGGACAACTACGAGCAGTACTTC. Protein sequence: CASSLSGSGDNYEQYF.

This clonotype has a handful of counts. This rearrangement joins TRBV3-1 to TRBJ1-6; 8 nucleotides agree with TRBD1. Germline CDR1 is LGHDT and CDR2 is YNNKEL (reference sequence). J was trimmed by 1 base and V by 5 bases; bases with no gene match: 4. There are 16 residues in the CDR3. CDR3 nucleotides: TGTGCCAGCAGCTCATGGGACAGGTCCTATAATTCACCCCTCCACTTT. Its translation: CASSSWDRSYNSPLHF.

This clonotype was seen more than once but under ten times. V and J are TRBV7-2 and TRBJ1-4; D possibly corresponds to TRBD1 (6 bases). Deletions cut 1 base from V and 5 bases from J, with 11 bases between. Germline loops: CDR1 SGHTA, CDR2 FQGNSA. The CDR3 extends over 15 amino acids. The CDR3 DNA is TGTGCCAGCAGCTTAGGCCCCGGGACAAATGAAAAACTGTTTTTT. Translation: CASSLGPGTNEKLFF. The full variable domain, its missing parts supplied by reference TRBV7-2 and TRBJ1-4, is GAGVSQSPSNKVTEKGKDVELRCDPISGHTALYWYRQSLGQGLEFLIYFQGNSAPDKSGLPSDRFSAERTGGSVSTLTIQRTQQEDSAVYLCASSLGPGTNEKLFFGSGTQLSVL.

In this sample, this clonotype turned up a few times. The chain links TRBV12-5 to TRBJ2-5, with D uncertain. V was clipped by 6 bases and J by 1 base, with 15 bases between them. The CDR3 totals 15 residues. Germline CDR1 is LGHNT and CDR2 is FRNRAP. As DNA, the CDR3 is TGTGCTAGTGGCCCCTCTGGGCAACCCCAAGAGACCCAGTACTTC. It codes for CASGPSGQPQETQYF.

The J gene is TRBJ2-7, the V gene TRBV7-2; D is possibly TRBD1 (5 bases). The germline gives CDR1 SGHTA, CDR2 FQGNSA. The CDR3 is 16 residues long. V was trimmed by 0 bases and J by 1 base, leaving 13 bases between them. The CDR3 DNA is TGTGCCAGCAGCTTAGCGGGGCCGATTTCTTCCTACGAGCAGTACTTC. As protein: CASSLAGPISSYEQYF. Using reference TRBV7-2 and TRBJ2-7 for the parts outside the CDR3, the full variable domain is GAGVSQSPSNKVTEKGKDVELRCDPISGHTALYWYRQSLGQGLEFLIYFQGNSAPDKSGLPSDRFSAERTGGSVSTLTIQRTQQEDSAVYLCASSLAGPISSYEQYFGPGTRLTVT.

This clonotype was seen a handful of times. CDR3: CSSRGQLSYNEQFF. In DNA form, the CDR3 reads TGCAGTAGCCGGGGACAGCTCTCCTACAATGAGCAGTTCTTC. V gene TRBV20-1 combines with J gene TRBJ2-1; 7 positions match TRBD1. This CDR3 is built from 14 residues. The junction had 7 bases not matched to a gene; V was cut back by 8 bases and J by 0 bases. Germline lookup yields CDR1 DFQATT and CDR2 SNEGSKA (reference sequence).

The V and J genes are TRBV20-1 and TRBJ2-5, with 16 bases identical to TRBD2. V lost 5 bases and J lost 5; bases outside the gene matches: 5. The CDR3 has 15 amino acids. Per the germline V gene, CDR1 is DFQATT and CDR2 is SNEGSKA (reference sequence). The CDR3 is CSAGGTSGRDETQYF. The CDR3, as DNA: TGCAGTGCTGGAGGGACTAGCGGGAGGGATGAGACCCAGTACTTC.

This clonotype showed up just a few times. The chain joins TRBV20-1 to TRBJ2-2; 9 nucleotides line up with TRBD2. This CDR3 comprises 18 residues. V was pared by 1 base and J by 1 base, with 10 bases of the junction left unmatched. Germline V gene lookup returns CDR1 DFQATT and CDR2 SNEGSKA (reference sequence). In DNA form, the CDR3 reads TGCAGTGCTAGAGTAATCATTGGTAGCGGGGGGAACACCGGGGAGCTGTTTTTT. It translates to CSARVIIGSGGNTGELFF.

Remarks on this clonotype: One end of the junction is discordant with germline, which a read error may explain. The V and J genes are TRBV11-2 and TRBJ2-7, with 8 bases that match TRBD1. There are 16 residues in the CDR3. The germline V gene encodes CDR1 SGHAT and CDR2 FQNNGV. CDR3 nucleotides: TGTGCCAACAGCTTTACCGGGACAGGACCATTCTACGAGCAGTACTTC. Residues: CANSFTGTGPFYEQYF. Drawing the rest from reference TRBV11-2 and TRBJ2-7, the complete variable domain is EAGVAQSPRYKIIEKRQSVAFWCNPISGHATLYWYQQILGQGPKLLIQFQNNGVVDDSQLPKDRFSAERLKGVDSTLKIQPAKLEDSAVYLCANSFTGTGPFYEQYFGPGTRLTVT.

This clonotype was recorded at least ten times. CDR3 protein: CSGKFGYEQYF. CDR3 nucleotide sequence: TGCAGCGGGAAGTTCGGGTACGAGCAGTACTTC. This chain connects TRBV29-1 to TRBJ2-7; D gene uncertain. This CDR3 spans 11 amino acids. V was trimmed by 7 bases and J by 4 bases, leaving 11 bases between them. Looked up from germline, CDR1 is SQVTM and CDR2 is ANQGSEA.

The J gene is TRBJ1-1, the V gene TRBV29-1, with D possibly being TRBD1 (5 bases). The germline V gene encodes CDR1 SQVTM and CDR2 ANQGSEA. The CDR3 has 11 amino acids. V was trimmed by 7 bases and J by 6 bases, leaving 12 bases between them. The CDR3 DNA sequence: TGCAGCGGGCAGCAGGGTGCTGAAGCTTTCTTT. Residues: CSGQQGAEAFF. The full variable domain, its missing parts supplied by reference TRBV29-1 and TRBJ1-1, is SAVISQKPSRDICQRGTSLTIQCQVDSQVTMMFWYRQQPGQSLTLIATANQGSEATYESGFVIDKFPISRPNLTFSTLTVSNMSPEDSSIYLCSGQQGAEAFFGQGTRLTVV.

The rearrangement uses TRBV28 and TRBJ2-1; D is ambiguous. This CDR3 region has 14 residues. Trimming removed 3 bases at V and 12 bases at J, with 18 bases between. The germline gives CDR1 MDHEN, CDR2 SYDVKM. The CDR3: CASSFSPAEMGQFF. DNA for the CDR3: TGTGCCAGCAGTTTTTCCCCCGCGGAGATGGGGCAGTTCTTC. Full variable domain (missing parts from reference TRBV28 and TRBJ2-1): DVKVTQSSRYLVKRTGEKVFLECVQDMDHENMFWYRQDPGLGLRLIYFSYDVKMKEKGDIPEGYSVSREKKERFSLILESASTNQTSMYLCASSFSPAEMGQFFGPGTRLTVL.

The chain is built from TRBV9 and TRBJ2-1; the D is unclear. This CDR3 has 15 residues. V gave up 4 bases and J gave up 7 bases, with 18 bases separating them. Per germline, CDR1 SGDLS and CDR2 YYNGEE. The CDR3 here is CASSLTQGSTNEQFF. The CDR3 nucleotides are TGTGCCAGCAGCCTGACTCAAGGCTCGACGAATGAGCAGTTCTTC.

The CDR3: CASSFTSRQLAGQYF. The CDR3 bases are TGTGCCAGCAGCTTTACCTCACGCCAACTAGCGGGACAGTACTTC. This sequence joins TRBV7-2 and TRBJ2-7, with TRBD2 matching over 10 bases. Germline loops: CDR1 SGHTA, CDR2 FQGNSA. Trimming took 3 bases from V and 10 from J; bases not matched to a gene: 12. This CDR3 spans 15 amino acids. Full variable domain (remainder filled in from reference TRBV7-2 and TRBJ2-7): GAGVSQSPSNKVTEKGKDVELRCDPISGHTALYWYRQSLGQGLEFLIYFQGNSAPDKSGLPSDRFSAERTGGSVSTLTIQRTQQEDSAVYLCASSFTSRQLAGQYFGPGTRLTVT.

About this clonotype: An end of the junction does not agree with germline; a read error may underlie this. The chain joins TRBV5-6 to TRBJ2-5; D may be TRBD1 or TRBD2 (5 bases each). The DNA end favors TRBJ2-7, so the J call may be wrong. The germline V gene encodes CDR1 SGHDT and CDR2 YYEEEE. The CDR3 is made up of 13 amino acids. The CDR3 region is CTSSWGRFYEQYF. The CDR3 DNA follows: TGTACCAGCAGCTGGGGACGGTTCTACGAGCAGTACTTC.

This clonotype was seen more than once but under ten times. The V call is TRBV5-6, the J call TRBJ2-3; 7 nucleotides align to TRBD2. Unmatched junction bases numbered 7, after V lost 4 bases and J lost 2 bases. The CDR3 runs 15 residues. Germline V gives CDR1 SGHDT, CDR2 YYEEEE. Written as DNA, the CDR3 is TGTGCCAGCAGCCGGGACTACGCCAACACAGATACGCAGTATTTT. Its protein product is CASSRDYANTDTQYF.

This clonotype is a singleton in its sample. Being one base from a much bigger clone, this may be a read error. The chain carries TRBV6-5 and TRBJ2-7, with D possibly matching TRBD1 (6 bases). The assigned J gene may be wrong: the sequence end matches TRBJ2-5 better. The CDR3 runs 15 residues. Germline V gene lookup returns CDR1 MNHEY and CDR2 SVGAGI. The CDR3 DNA reads as TGTGCCAGCAGAAGAGGACAGAGTTGGATGGAGACCCAGTACTTC. Translating it yields CASRRGQSWMETQYF.

Concerning this clonotype itself: The junction departs from the called germline gene at one end, perhaps through a read error. The V gene is TRBV14, the J gene TRBJ1-6, with 7 bases lining up with TRBD1. Germline CDR1 is SGHDN and CDR2 is FVKESK. The CDR3 totals 14 residues. CDR3 sequence: CASSQQGGNSPPHF. For the CDR3, the DNA is TGTGCCAGCAGCCAACAGGGGGGGAATTCACCCCCCCACTTT.